The source of this T cell receptor beta chain is a study of blood T cell repertoires in COVID-19. For the study at large: Some COVID-19 samples were acute and others convalescent; all came from the United States, Italy and Spain. PBMCs, B-cell-depleted T cells, or T cells provided the cDNA or gDNA that made up the material.

The CDR3 runs to 15 residues. Germline loops: CDR1 SGHTA, CDR2 FQGTGA. Trimming removed 1 base from V and 6 bases from J, with 13 bases in between. It was during active infection that Seattle patients were enrolled and then longitudinally followed. In the study's own analysis: Reference gene primer amplification gave estimated nucleated cell counts. The repertoire was sequenced with immunoSEQ multiplex PCR; TCRdb's copy has only in-frame clones and lacks some. V, J and clone size were drawn from that table, and D and trimming were deduced from the DNA. The sample shows about half a million clones, 75% to 90% of them seen only once.

The gene calls are TRBV7-3 and TRBJ2-1; D perhaps matches TRBD1 (6 bases). Sequencing was done on a sample of peripheral blood. This TCR was recovered from a man aged 18-30 years with COVID-19, enrolled during active disease. The CDR3 bases are TGTGCCAGCAGCTTAATAGGGGGAATCGGCAATGAGCAGTTCTTC. This codes for CASSLIGGIGNEQFF.